This T cell receptor beta chain was retrieved from a study of shared clonotypes between healthy human individuals (dated by TCRdb to the early 2020s). With respect to the entire study: A couple of women and a few men aged 18 to 49 years were included in the cohort. Leukapheresis yielded between about 0.85 and 10 billion PBMCs per donor. Different laboratories and diverse techniques were used to prepare libraries and sequence TCR repertoires, to increase sequencing depth and limit assay-specific biases. To estimate repertoire size and how much clonotype sharing occurs between individuals, the study deeply sequenced the blood TCR repertoires of roughly 5 healthy adults. General conclusions and limits of the study: Because the study included a small number of donors, the genetic and exposure-history diversity represented was limited. Only blood was sampled, and tissue TCR repertoires likely differ from those in blood. Based on pairwise subsampling, the degree of clonotype sharing among donors was expected to be affected by sequencing depth.

Note on this clone: This clone's antigen is unknown. The input lacks base qualities; no much larger clone sits a single base away.

CDR1 and CDR2, looked up from the germline V gene, are LGHNA and YSLEER. V loses 3 bases, J loses 2 bases, and the germline ends lie 11 bases apart. The CDR3, cysteine through phenylalanine, is 14 amino acids long. Solely the CDR3 DNA is kept, with 42 bases framed from the first base. The donors were healthy, HIV-negative adults who had no recently reported acute infections or vaccinations. Every donor was a Caucasian adult residing in Nashville, Tennessee, USA. For unsorted samples, some 87 million PBMCs were counted, and genomic DNA was extracted using the QIAamp DNA Blood Mini kit. After blood collection by leukapheresis, PBMCs were isolated using Ficoll-Histopaque density gradient centrifugation and then cryopreserved in the vapor phase of liquid nitrogen. Using the deep immunoSEQ assay, TCR CDR3 regions were amplified from genomic DNA by multiplex PCR. Genomic DNA extracted from each cell subset was distributed evenly over all wells of several immunoSEQ 96-well plates, and each plate served as one replicate. Each replicate PCR for unsorted PBMC received approximately 300 ng genomic DNA, equal to 30,000 to 35,000 T cell genomes. Genomic DNA from unsorted PBMC was sequenced over ten immunoSEQ deep assay plates. Purified libraries were measured with a Qubit 3.0 fluorometer, size-checked on a Bioanalyzer 2100, and measured again with the KAPA Library Quantification kit. Each immunoSEQ 96-well plate was sequenced on its own single-read 150-cycle Illumina NextSeq 550 flow cell. On the authors' methods: The immunoSEQ output contained only junctional sequences without quality scores, so filtering could not match that applied to full-length reads. Sequences were annotated with PyIR, a Python wrapper for IgBLAST v1.9, using IMGT germline references to assign V/J genes and CDR3. Reads were filtered out if the reads had weak V/J assignments (E-value above 1e-6), no CDR3, stop codons, out-of-frame junctions, or ambiguous translated residues. V3J clonotypes were defined as sequences sharing the same inferred V gene, J gene, and CDR3 amino acid sequence. The percentage overlap between two repertoires was calculated by dividing the number of shared unique clonotypes by the size of the smaller repertoire. RTK rarefaction, the Chao1 estimator, and Recon v2.1 estimates of unobserved clonotypes were used to assess repertoire richness. The source is immuneACCESS, and TCRdb retained only in-frame sequences with V and J called. Part of the clones is not carried over; for the studies checked, unresolved V genes explain less than half of this, and the remainder is unexplained. V, J and clone size derive from that table, while D and trimming were established from the DNA sequence. The sample table contains 450,000 to 650,000 clones; only one count was recorded for roughly 79% of them. The biggest ten clones account for about 11% of the sample.

The material sequenced was PBMCs. This receptor chain uses TRBV4-3 and TRBJ2-7; matching of 6 bases hints at TRBD1 as the D gene. The sequence was collected from a woman aged 40-49 years in good health. Some clones in this sample may be carry-over from other donors' samples. The sequenced DNA: TGCGCCAGCAGCCAGACGGACAGAACCTACGAGCAGTACTTC. This gives the protein CASSQTDRTYEQYF.